Presented here are 8 T cell receptor beta chains from one specimen sequenced in a study of human T cells and chemical hapten exposure. Time point defined: patch test 3, about 24 weeks after DPC sensitization. Documented treatment: therapeutic diphenylcyclopropenone sensitization with weekly scalp DPC. A single record per CDR3 protein comes from TCRdb applying MiXCR to the RACE reads. This sample has 55,000 to 75,000 distinct CDR3 sequences, with 9.5% to 15% found just once. Sequenced material: whole blood, taken in connection with sensitization to the hapten diphenylcyclopropenone (DPC). The receptor source for this set is a man aged 30-40 years with alopecia areata. Some clones in this sample may be carry-over from other donors' samples.

Many counts were recorded for this clonotype. The rearrangement joins TRBV10-3 to TRBJ2-7, with TRBD2 matching over 8 bases. Trimming at V came to 2 bases and at J to 4 bases, leaving 4 bases not matched to a gene. The V gene's germline CDR1 is ENHRY and CDR2 SYGVKD. The CDR3 totals 14 residues. Here the CDR3 reads CAISELAGPYEQYF. In nucleotides, the CDR3 is TGTGCCATCAGTGAGCTAGCGGGCCCATACGAGCAGTACTTC.

This clonotype was seen at least ten times. V is TRBV5-5 and J is TRBJ1-1, with D perhaps TRBD1 (5 bases). V lost 5 bases, J lost 4 bases, and 18 bases lay in between. CDR1 and CDR2 (germline): SGHKS, YYEKEE (reference sequence). This CDR3 comprises 15 residues. The CDR3 nucleotides read TGTGCCAGCAGGCCACAGGTCGCTCGGGGCACTGAAGCTTTCTTT. Translation: CASRPQVARGTEAFF.

This clonotype was counted at least ten times. V is TRBV12-3 or TRBV12-4 and J is TRBJ1-2; TRBD1 is a possible D gene (5 bases). CDR3 length: 14 residues. Trimming removed 8 bases at V and 0 bases at J, with 13 bases between. DNA for the CDR3: TGTGCCAGCGGAGGGGCCGGCGCTAACTATGGCTACACCTTC. Amino acids: CASGGAGANYGYTF.

The chain has TRBV5-1 and TRBJ2-1, with D perhaps given as TRBD1 or TRBD2 (5 bases each). CDR1 is SGHRS and CDR2 is YFSETQ in the germline V gene. Trimming took off 0 bases at V and 9 bases at J, with 10 bases between the two ends. This CDR3 region has 13 residues. The CDR3 region has the DNA TGCGCCAGCAGCTTGGCCGGGGACGGTGAGCAGTTCTTC. This sequence encodes CASSLAGDGEQFF.

There are many counts of this clonotype. The chain links TRBV28 to TRBJ2-2; D ambiguous. Trimming stripped 3 bases from V and 4 bases from J, with 6 bases between. Germline V gene lookup returns CDR1 MDHEN and CDR2 SYDVKM. This CDR3 is built from 13 residues. The CDR3 region is CASSFPGTGELFF. DNA of the CDR3: TGTGCCAGCAGTTTTCCGGGCACCGGGGAGCTGTTTTTT.

This clonotype has ten or more counts. The genes are TRBV28 and TRBJ1-5; possibly TRBD1 for D (5 bases). The CDR3 length is 16 residues. Between the trimmed V and J ends, which lost 5 bases and 1 base, there was a span of 15 bases. Germline V lookup: CDR1 MDHEN, CDR2 SYDVKM. CDR3 in amino acids: CASSPGTVSSNQPQHF. Written as DNA, the CDR3 is TGTGCCAGCAGTCCGGGGACCGTTTCGAGCAATCAGCCCCAGCATTTT.

This clonotype was seen repeatedly, ten times or more. J is TRBJ2-7 and V is TRBV28; possibly TRBD1 for D (5 bases). The CDR3 length is 15 residues. Germline lookup yields CDR1 MDHEN and CDR2 SYDVKM. The V end was cut by 4 bases, the J end by 3 bases, with 16 bases between. The CDR3 spells CASSSEYRINYEQYF. CDR3 DNA sequence: TGTGCCAGCAGTTCCGAATACAGGATTAACTACGAGCAGTACTTC.

A few counts support this clonotype. The chain recombines TRBV20-1 with TRBJ1-6; 9 bases agree with TRBD1. V shed 7 bases and J 0 bases; nucleotides not matched to a gene: 13. The V gene's germline CDR1 is DFQATT and CDR2 SNEGSKA (reference sequence). This CDR3 is 18 amino acids long. The CDR3 loop reads CSVFPGTGLYSYNSPLHF. DNA for the CDR3: TGCAGTGTTTTTCCCGGGACAGGGCTATACTCCTATAATTCACCCCTCCACTTT.